Presented here are 30 T cell receptor beta chains from one specimen sequenced in a study of blood T cell repertoires in COVID-19. The table came from immunoSEQ multiplex PCR; TCRdb's copy has only in-frame clones and leaves some out. The top ten hold roughly 9.6% of the sample, which has roughly 160,000 clones, about 80% seen once. The sequenced sample consisted of PBMCs or T cells enriched from blood (not recorded which). All receptors derive from a man in his forties or fifties who had recovered from COVID-19.

The chain is built from TRBV15 and TRBJ1-2; 8 bases align to TRBD1. The CDR3 covers 13 residues. Germline CDR1 LNHNV, CDR2 YYDKDF (reference sequence). J was trimmed by 4 bases and V by 4 bases; bases with no gene match: 2. CDR3 nucleotides: TGTGCCACCAGCATCGGACAGGGCTATGGCTACACCTTC. This encodes CATSIGQGYGYTF.

J is TRBJ2-3 and V is TRBV12-3 or TRBV12-4; TRBD1 matches at 10 bases. This CDR3 is built from 11 residues. Trimming at V came to 5 bases and at J to 12 bases, leaving 2 bases not matched to a gene. In nucleotides, the CDR3 is TGTGCCAGCAGTGACAGGGGGCCACAGTATTTT. Its translation is CASSDRGPQYF.

This clone was seen only a few times. The chain couples TRBV30 to TRBJ1-2, with D possibly being TRBD1 (5 bases). The germline V and J ends were trimmed by 7 bases and 0 bases, with 12 bases remaining between them. The CDR3 runs 13 residues. Per germline, CDR1 GTSNPN and CDR2 SVGIG (reference sequence). CDR3 sequence reads: CASRRGSNYGYTF. The CDR3 coding sequence is TGTGCCTCCAGACGGGGGTCTAACTATGGCTACACCTTC.

The V and J genes are TRBV2 and TRBJ1-2; 7 bases match TRBD1. Germline V CDR1 and CDR2: SNHLY, FYNNEI. V trimming: 2 bases; J trimming: 4 bases; junction bases outside the gene matches: 10. CDR3 length equals 16 residues. CDR3 DNA: TGTGCCAGCAGTGAACCCCAGGGGGGACGATTCTATGGCTACACCTTC. Amino acids: CASSEPQGGRFYGYTF.

The chain recombines TRBV6-5 with TRBJ1-2; 8 nucleotides line up with TRBD1. The CDR3 has 13 amino acids. V dropped 6 bases and J dropped 6; count of bases not matched to a gene: 6. CDR1 is MNHEY, CDR2 SVGAGI, per germline. In nucleotides, the CDR3 is TGTGCCAGCAGGCAGGGGGCAGGCGATGGCTACACCTTC. Its protein product is CASRQGAGDGYTF.

The table lists this clone with a few counts. The CDR3 DNA follows: TGTGCCAGCAGGGAGATACGGGGAGGCGAGACCCAGTACTTC. Amino acid sequence: CASREIRGGETQYF. The chain combines TRBV7-8 with TRBJ2-5; perhaps TRBD2 as D (6 bases). V dropped 6 bases and J dropped 5 bases, with 16 bases sitting between them. The CDR3 runs 14 residues. Germline loops: CDR1 SGHVS, CDR2 FQNEAQ.

DNA for the CDR3: TGTGCCAGCAGTCCCCTGGGACAATCAGATCAGCCCCAGCATTTT. This translates into CASSPLGQSDQPQHF. The chain carries TRBV6-5 and TRBJ1-5, with a tentative D call TRBD1 (6 bases). The CDR3 covers 15 residues. CDR1 is MNHEY and CDR2 is SVGAGI in the germline V gene. The V and J ends lost 5 bases and 5 bases respectively, with 16 bases between them.

This clone was detected a few times. The V and J genes are TRBV7-9 and TRBJ2-5; no definite D call. V was clipped by 1 base and J by 2 bases, with 5 bases between them. Germline V lookup: CDR1 SEHNR, CDR2 FQNEAQ (reference sequence). The CDR3 runs to 13 residues. CDR3: CASSLGQQETQYF. The CDR3 DNA reads TGTGCCAGCAGCTTAGGGCAGCAAGAGACCCAGTACTTC.

V is TRBV5-1 and J is TRBJ1-1; 7 positions agree with TRBD1. From germline, CDR1 is SGHRS and CDR2 YFSETQ. Losses at the gene ends were 5 bases for V and 3 bases for J; bases not matched to a gene: 4. The CDR3 spans 13 residues. The CDR3 is CASRQGVDTEAFF. DNA for the CDR3: TGCGCCAGCAGGCAGGGGGTAGACACTGAAGCTTTCTTT.

This clone was seen more than once but under ten times. The chain recombines TRBV5-1 with TRBJ2-3, with 9 positions matching TRBD2. Germline V gene sequence: CDR1 SGHRS, CDR2 YFSETQ. The CDR3 totals 15 residues. V lost 5 bases and J lost 2; bases outside the gene matches: 6. The DNA for the CDR3 is TGCGCCAGCAGTCCTAGCGGGGCAAACACAGATACGCAGTATTTT. This encodes CASSPSGANTDTQYF.

The chain recombines TRBV24-1 with TRBJ1-3, with 8 bases fitting TRBD1. The CDR3 length is 17 residues. Germline CDR1 and CDR2: KGHDR and SFDVKD. The junction had 7 bases not matched to a gene; V was cut back by 2 bases and J by 2 bases. CDR3 amino acids: CATSDSTPDRAGNTIYF. The CDR3 nucleotides read TGTGCCACCAGTGATTCGACACCGGACAGGGCTGGAAACACCATATATTTT.

This sequence joins TRBV18 and TRBJ2-3; 13 bases align to TRBD2. V lost 3 bases and J lost 1; bases outside the gene matches: 4. The CDR3 length is 17 residues. Germline V CDR1 and CDR2: KGHSH, LQKENI. CDR3 sequence (DNA): TGTGCCAGCTCACCGCCCACTAGCGGGAGGGGCACAGATACGCAGTATTTT. It encodes CASSPPTSGRGTDTQYF.

This clone was found a few times. The chain has TRBV30 and TRBJ1-6, with D possibly matching TRBD1 (6 bases). Germline V gives CDR1 GTSNPN, CDR2 SVGIG (reference sequence). The CDR3 contains 17 residues. Trimming shortened V by 2 bases and J by 3 bases, and 17 bases separated the two germline ends. Written as DNA, the CDR3 is TGTGCCTGGAGTAATACCGTAACAGGGCGCTATAATTCACCCCTCCACTTT. This sequence encodes CAWSNTVTGRYNSPLHF.

The CDR3 reads CASSITELNTGELFF. Here the CDR3 DNA reads TGTGCCAGTAGTATAACTGAGTTGAACACCGGGGAGCTGTTTTTT. The chain employs TRBV19 and TRBJ2-2, with D hard to call. Trimming took 2 bases from V and 1 from J, leaving 8 bases between them. CDR3 length: 15 amino acids. Germline CDR1 reads LNHDA; CDR2 reads SQIVND (reference sequence).

This clone occurred many times. The chain couples TRBV5-4 to TRBJ2-7, with TRBD1 matching 10 bases. The CDR3 totals 14 residues. Germline V gene sequence: CDR1 SGHNT, CDR2 YYREEE (reference sequence). V was clipped by 2 bases and J by 3 bases; unmatched bases: 2. CDR3 bases: TGTGCCAGCAGCTTCGGACAGGGGGGCTACGAGCAGTACTTC. It specifies CASSFGQGGYEQYF.

The J gene is TRBJ1-2, the V gene TRBV30; D possibly corresponds to TRBD1 (6 bases). There are 11 residues in the CDR3. Per germline, CDR1 GTSNPN and CDR2 SVGIG (reference sequence). The CDR3 nucleotides read TGTGGGACAGAGAGTAACTATGGCTACACCTTC. This gives the protein CGTESNYGYTF. The variable domain in full, completed from reference TRBV30 and TRBJ1-2, reads SQTIHQWPATLVQPVGSPLSLECTVEGTSNPNLYWYRQAAGRGLQLLFYSVGIGQISSEVPQNLSASRPQDRQFILSSKKLLLSDSGFYLCGTESNYGYTFGSGTRLTVV.

The V and J genes are TRBV7-9 and TRBJ2-5; tentative D call: TRBD2 (5 bases). V lost 3 bases to trimming and J lost 6 bases, with 11 bases between them. Germline CDR1 is SEHNR and CDR2 is FQNEAQ (reference sequence). The length of the CDR3 is 13 residues. The CDR3 reads CASSFNSEKTQYF. The CDR3 DNA is TGTGCCAGCAGCTTTAATAGCGAAAAGACCCAGTACTTC.

CDR3 sequence: CASGMGGSIGEQYF. The CDR3 DNA follows: TGTGCCAGCGGTATGGGAGGCTCTATCGGCGAGCAGTACTTC. This sequence joins TRBV6-5 and TRBJ2-7, with D perhaps TRBD2 (6 bases). The CDR3 covers 14 residues. Trimming cost V 8 bases and J 6 bases, with 20 bases left between them. Germline V gene lookup returns CDR1 MNHEY and CDR2 SVGAGI.

V is TRBV19 and J is TRBJ1-1, with D perhaps TRBD1 (6 bases). This CDR3 has 18 amino acids. Germline CDR1 is LNHDA and CDR2 is SQIVND (reference sequence). V lost 3 bases and J lost 0, with 20 bases in between. The CDR3 DNA is TGTGCCAGTAGTATCGACGTTGGGGGACACGGAATGAACACTGAAGCTTTCTTT. This codes for CASSIDVGGHGMNTEAFF.

The rearrangement links TRBV11-2 to TRBJ2-3, with 13 positions matching TRBD2. The CDR3 length is 16 residues. In germline, CDR1 is SGHAT, CDR2 FQNNGV. Trimming cost V 3 bases and J 2 bases; bases outside gene matches: 2. For the CDR3, the DNA is TGTGCCAGCAGCTTGGGGACTAGCGGGGACACAGATACGCAGTATTTT. It is translated as CASSLGTSGDTDTQYF.

This clone was observed a few times. The chain has TRBV6-1 and TRBJ2-5; a possible D gene is TRBD1 (5 bases). Trimming pared 2 bases from V and 10 bases from J, leaving 20 bases between. CDR1 and CDR2 (germline): MNHNS, SASEGT. The CDR3 totals 15 residues. CDR3 residues: CASSELGAAPRGQYF. In nucleotides, the CDR3 is TGTGCCAGCAGTGAACTAGGGGCTGCTCCACGAGGCCAGTACTTC.

This clone showed up just once. The chain combines TRBV10-3 with TRBJ2-3; D is unresolved. Germline values: CDR1 ENHRY, CDR2 SYGVKD. Between the trimmed V and J ends, which lost 2 bases and 1 base, there was a span of 4 bases. This CDR3 comprises 13 residues. The CDR3 DNA is TGTGCCATCAGTGAGGCGGGCACAGATACGCAGTATTTT. Its translation: CAISEAGTDTQYF.

The CDR3 reads CASSYSGQPYEQYF. CDR3 nucleotide sequence: TGTGCCAGCAGTTACTCGGGGCAGCCCTACGAGCAGTACTTC. The rearrangement joins TRBV6-5 to TRBJ2-7, with D perhaps TRBD1 (5 bases). Germline values: CDR1 MNHEY, CDR2 SVGAGI. V lost 0 bases and J 2 bases, leaving 8 bases between the germline ends. This CDR3 contains 14 residues.

The chain recombines TRBV5-4 with TRBJ2-4, with unresolved D. This CDR3 spans 16 amino acids. The germline gives CDR1 SGHNT, CDR2 YYREEE (reference sequence). The V end lost 2 bases, the J end lost 0 bases, and 12 bases lay between the germline ends. In DNA form, the CDR3 reads TGTGCCAGCAGCTTACCGGGTATTCTAGCCAAAAACATTCAGTACTTC. Its translation: CASSLPGILAKNIQYF.

This clone is a singleton in its sample. The chain links TRBV11-1 to TRBJ2-1, with 8 bases aligning to TRBD2. Germline values: CDR1 SGHAT, CDR2 FQDESV (reference sequence). The V segment lost 1 base and the J segment 6 bases; nucleotides outside the gene matches: 8. This CDR3 comprises 16 residues. This CDR3 reads CASSLGKRGSSNEQFF. CDR3 nucleotide sequence: TGTGCCAGCAGCTTAGGGAAGCGGGGGTCATCCAATGAGCAGTTCTTC.

V usage is TRBV28 and J usage is TRBJ2-7; the D gene is possibly TRBD2 (5 bases). V lost 2 bases, J lost 3 bases, and 11 bases lay in between. The CDR3 is made up of 14 amino acids. Germline V gene data show CDR1 as MDHEN and CDR2 as SYDVKM. The CDR3 here is CASSLGLGLYEQYF. The CDR3 coding sequence is TGTGCCAGCAGTTTAGGATTAGGACTCTACGAGCAGTACTTC. Complete variable domain (other parts from reference TRBV28 and TRBJ2-7): DVKVTQSSRYLVKRTGEKVFLECVQDMDHENMFWYRQDPGLGLRLIYFSYDVKMKEKGDIPEGYSVSREKKERFSLILESASTNQTSMYLCASSLGLGLYEQYFGPGTRLTVT.

The chain combines TRBV4-1 with TRBJ2-1; tentative D call: TRBD1 (6 bases). Deletions cut 2 bases from V and 6 bases from J, with 11 bases between. Germline-derived CDR1 and CDR2 are MGHRA and YSYEKL. The CDR3 has 14 amino acids. CDR3 DNA sequence: TGCGCCAGCAGCCAACATGGGGGCCGCAATGAGCAGTTCTTC. Translated, it gives CASSQHGGRNEQFF.

In the case of this clone: Different DNA sequences within this sample yield the same CDR3. The genes are TRBV29-1 and TRBJ2-1; 10 bases agree with TRBD1. Germline values: CDR1 SQVTM, CDR2 ANQGSEA. The CDR3 covers 13 residues. Unmatched junction bases numbered 0, after V lost 4 bases and J lost 3 bases. The CDR3 bases are TGCAGCGTTGGGACAGGGGGCTACAATGAGCAGTTCTTC. Translating it yields CSVGTGGYNEQFF.

Here the CDR3 reads CASSPDRVKQYF. The CDR3 DNA reads as TGTGCCAGCAGCCCGGACAGGGTAAAGCAGTACTTC. The V gene is TRBV7-2, the J gene TRBJ2-7; 8 bases map to TRBD1. Unmatched junction bases numbered 5, after V lost 5 bases and J lost 8 bases. CDR1 and CDR2 (germline): SGHTA, FQGNSA. CDR3 length: 12 residues.

The gene calls are TRBV10-1 and TRBJ2-1; 9 bases are a match to TRBD2. The CDR3 has 16 residues. Germline CDR1 WNHNN, CDR2 SYGVQD (reference sequence). V lost 3 bases to trimming and J lost 7 bases; unmatched junction nucleotides: 10. This CDR3 is CASSDPTSGSLNEQFF. The CDR3 region has the DNA TGCGCCAGCAGTGACCCGACTAGCGGTAGTCTTAATGAGCAGTTCTTC.